One and the same sample provided the 7 T cell receptor beta chains below, sequenced in a study of technical replicates of blood from a few donors. Using immunoSEQ multiplex PCR, the repertoire was profiled, and TCRdb retains in-frame clones only, with some absent. The table has roughly 100,000 clones, 95% to 96% seen once; the top ten hold roughly 0.19%. The sequenced sample was T cells isolated from PBMCs. The receptors come from a human donor in good health.

The chain recombines TRBV5-4 with TRBJ2-1, with 12 nucleotides matching TRBD2. The CDR3 totals 16 residues. Per germline, CDR1 SGHNT and CDR2 YYREEE (reference sequence). Trimming cost V 4 bases and J 5 bases; bases outside gene matches: 7. The CDR3 spells CASSATSGRGDNEQFF. The CDR3 region has the DNA TGTGCCAGCAGCGCGACTAGCGGGAGAGGGGACAATGAGCAGTTCTTC.

This sequence joins TRBV19 and TRBJ2-7, with TRBD2 identical over 11 bases. CDR1 and CDR2 (germline): LNHDA, SQIVND (reference sequence). The CDR3 length is 15 residues. V lost 1 base and J lost 5; bases outside the gene matches: 4. The CDR3 DNA reads as TGTGCCAGTAGTATAGTTCTAGCGGGGGGCCACGAGCAGTACTTC. Its protein is CASSIVLAGGHEQYF.

This chain uses TRBV4-2 with TRBJ2-1, with TRBD1 identical over 9 bases. The V gene end was trimmed by 2 bases and the J gene end by 0 bases; junction bases not matched to a gene: 17. Germline V gene lookup returns CDR1 LGHNA and CDR2 YNFKEQ. The CDR3 runs 21 residues. The CDR3 here is CASSQPWTGAHFRDSYNEQFF. For the CDR3, the DNA is TGTGCCAGCAGCCAACCCTGGACAGGGGCCCATTTTCGCGACTCCTACAATGAGCAGTTCTTC.

The V and J genes are TRBV7-3 and TRBJ2-5, with D unclear. This CDR3 region has 13 residues. With 5 bases removed from V and 9 bases from J, the gap between germline ends came to 16 bases. In germline, CDR1 is SGHTA, CDR2 FQGTGA. The CDR3 region is CASSARRETAQYF. CDR3 coding DNA: TGTGCCAGCAGCGCTAGACGAGAGACGGCCCAGTACTTC.

This clone has a single count. The gene calls are TRBV2 and TRBJ2-7; weak D call: TRBD2 (5 bases). The V gene's germline CDR1 is SNHLY and CDR2 FYNNEI. This CDR3 contains 16 residues. The germline V and J ends were trimmed by 11 bases and 0 bases, with 23 bases remaining between them. The DNA of the CDR3 is TGTGCCTGGACCTTCTATGGCGTGGGGAGCTCCTACGAGCAGTACTTC. Translation gives CAWTFYGVGSSYEQYF. The whole variable domain, filled in from reference TRBV2 and TRBJ2-7, reads EPEVTQTPSHQVTQMGQEVILRCVPISNHLYFYWYRQILGQKVEFLVSFYNNEISEKSEIFDDQFSVERPDGSNFTLKIRSTKLEDSAMYFCAWTFYGVGSSYEQYFGPGTRLTVT.

The chain employs TRBV4-1 and TRBJ2-3; 10 nucleotides align to TRBD2. CDR1 is MGHRA, CDR2 YSYEKL, per germline. This CDR3 is 15 amino acids long. V was pared by 5 bases and J by 0 bases, with 2 bases of the junction left unmatched. DNA for the CDR3: TGCGCCAGCAGCAGACTAGCGGGCAGCACAGATACGCAGTATTTT. It encodes CASSRLAGSTDTQYF.

The V call is TRBV6-5, the J call TRBJ2-1; maybe TRBD1 (6 bases). V lost 7 bases to trimming and J lost 0 bases, with 13 bases between them. Germline V gene lookup returns CDR1 MNHEY and CDR2 SVGAGI. The CDR3 runs to 15 residues. The CDR3, as DNA: TGTGCCAGCACCTCCGGACAGCGCTCCTACAATGAGCAGTTCTTC. Residues: CASTSGQRSYNEQFF.